The T cell receptor beta chain under discussion was sequenced for a study of blood T cell repertoires in COVID-19. Study context: Samples taken during acute and convalescent COVID-19 were collected in the United States, Italy and Spain. PBMCs, B-cell-depleted T cells, or T cells provided the cDNA or gDNA that made up the material.

Original handling: Amplification from reference gene primers served as the basis for estimated nucleated cell counts. TCRdb's table, derived via immunoSEQ multiplex PCR, lists solely in-frame clones and lacks some. Clone size and V and J calls were adopted from that table, with D and trimming inferred from the DNA. The sample shows around 260,000 clones, about nine tenths of them seen only once. Material for sequencing was peripheral blood. This clonotype was obtained from a man aged 35 to 55 who had recovered from COVID-19.

In nucleotides, the CDR3 is TGTGCCAGCAGTTCGCGGCATAGTTCCACACTGAATGAGCAGTTCTTC. This encodes CASSSRHSSTLNEQFF. The chain couples TRBV27 to TRBJ2-1, with D unresolved. Trimming took off 4 bases at V and 7 bases at J, with 20 bases between the two ends. The germline V gene has CDR1 MNHEY and CDR2 SMNVEV (reference sequence). CDR3 length: 16 amino acids.